This TCR beta chain was sequenced during a study of chemoradiotherapy in HPV16-positive cancers. CDR3 length: 14 amino acids. Trimming took off 3 bases at V and 2 bases at J, with 8 bases between the two ends. CDR1 LNHDA and CDR2 SQIVND come from the germline V gene (reference sequence). Points from the study as a whole: Candidate HPV-specific clones and E7-related TCR motifs grew in tumor during treatment. In HPV16-positive patients, HPV-responsive T-cell expansion tracked better recurrence-free survival.

Repertoires were sampled repeatedly during chemoradiotherapy. Clones were read by immunoSEQ multiplex PCR, and TCRdb kept only the in-frame ones, dropping some. The sample has some 4,900 clones; over 70% are singletons. With regard to this clone: Its antigen is currently unknown.

The V gene is TRBV19, the J gene TRBJ1-3; D not certain. The starting material was tumor tissue, obtained from a patient who underwent chemoradiotherapy. This TCR was sampled from a human donor with HPV-associated anogenital cancer. CDR3 DNA sequence: TGTGCCAGTAGTATTCAAGTGACTGGAAACACCATATATTTT. Encoded protein: CASSIQVTGNTIYF. The complete variable domain, with remaining parts taken from reference TRBV19 and TRBJ1-3, reads DGGITQSPKYLFRKEGQNVTLSCEQNLNHDAMYWYRQDPGQGLRLIYYSQIVNDFQKGDIAEGYSVSREKKESFPLTVTSAQKNPTAFYLCASSIQVTGNTIYFGEGSWLTVV.